These 17 T cell receptor beta chains were all obtained from the same sample, sequenced in a study of radiotherapy plus CTLA-4 blockade in lung cancer. Produced via immunoSEQ multiplex PCR; TCRdb's table is partial and in-frame only. The sample includes around 99,000 clones, 80% to 90% of them seen just once. The sequences come from peripheral blood, collected from a patient treated with radiotherapy plus ipilimumab. These receptors all stem from a human donor with non-small cell lung cancer that progressed on radiotherapy plus ipilimumab.

This chain connects TRBV20-1 to TRBJ2-3; D not certain. This CDR3 region has 10 residues. Per germline, CDR1 DFQATT and CDR2 SNEGSKA (reference sequence). V lost 3 bases, J lost 2 bases, and 0 bases lay in between. CDR3 DNA sequence: TGCAGTGCTAGCACAGATACGCAGTATTTT. Protein: CSASTDTQYF.

The V and J genes are TRBV18 and TRBJ2-6, with D perhaps TRBD1 or TRBD2 (5 bases each). V was clipped by 8 bases and J by 1 base, with 18 bases between them. The CDR3 consists of 17 residues. Germline V gene sequence: CDR1 KGHSH, CDR2 LQKENI. CDR3 nucleotide sequence: TGTGCCAGCCTTGGGGGTTTCTCCCTATCTGGGGCCAACGTCCTGACTTTC. It specifies CASLGGFSLSGANVLTF.

The V call is TRBV5-4, the J call TRBJ2-3; no clear D. Trimming cost V 5 bases and J 2 bases, with 12 bases left between them. This CDR3 contains 14 residues. Germline V gene sequence: CDR1 SGHNT, CDR2 YYREEE (reference sequence). CDR3 region: CASRALGDTDTQYF. Written as DNA, the CDR3 is TGTGCCAGCAGAGCCTTAGGAGACACAGATACGCAGTATTTT.

This rearrangement joins TRBV5-1 to TRBJ1-3; 8 nucleotides line up with TRBD1. The CDR3 length is 16 residues. V lost 4 bases to trimming and J lost 3 bases; unmatched junction nucleotides: 9. Germline CDR1 reads SGHRS; CDR2 reads YFSETQ. In DNA, the CDR3 is TGCGCCAGCAGCCCCCCGGCAGGGGGCGGTGGAAACACCATATATTTT. Its translation is CASSPPAGGGGNTIYF.

V usage is TRBV6-5 and J usage is TRBJ2-7; 11 bases are shared with TRBD1. This CDR3 is built from 15 residues. Germline trimming cut 4 bases from V and 7 bases from J; bases unmatched to any gene: 9. CDR1 is MNHEY, CDR2 SVGAGI, per germline. CDR3 nucleotides: TGTGCCAGCAGTTCGCCTCGGGACAGGGGGGTAGAGCAGTACTTC. This sequence encodes CASSSPRDRGVEQYF.

The chain carries TRBV14 and TRBJ2-5, with D maybe TRBD1 (6 bases). Per germline, CDR1 SGHDN and CDR2 FVKESK. The CDR3 loop spans 14 amino acids. V was trimmed by 2 bases and J by 7 bases, leaving 14 bases between them. The CDR3 DNA reads TGTGCCAGCAGCCAAAATACAGGGATGGGGACCCAGTACTTC. It yields the protein CASSQNTGMGTQYF.

The chain links TRBV2 to TRBJ2-2, with D unclear. Germline CDR1 reads SNHLY; CDR2 reads FYNNEI. V was trimmed by 2 bases and J by 6 bases, leaving 13 bases between them. The CDR3 has 15 amino acids. The CDR3 DNA sequence: TGTGCCAGCAGTGAAATAGTAGGGCGATCCGGGGAGCTGTTTTTT. This gives the protein CASSEIVGRSGELFF. Full variable domain (rest looked up from reference TRBV2 and TRBJ2-2): EPEVTQTPSHQVTQMGQEVILRCVPISNHLYFYWYRQILGQKVEFLVSFYNNEISEKSEIFDDQFSVERPDGSNFTLKIRSTKLEDSAMYFCASSEIVGRSGELFFGEGSRLTVL.

This chain links TRBV30 with TRBJ1-5; maybe TRBD1 (5 bases). Trimming left V 2 bases short and J 5 bases short, with 19 bases between. CDR1 GTSNPN and CDR2 SVGIG come from the germline V gene (reference sequence). This CDR3 has 16 residues. The CDR3 is CAWSIPGRRDHQPQHF. The CDR3 DNA follows: TGTGCCTGGAGTATCCCGGGCCGAAGGGACCATCAGCCCCAGCATTTT.

This chain joins TRBV7-2 and TRBJ2-2; 8 nucleotides align to TRBD1. Germline loops: CDR1 SGHTA, CDR2 FQGNSA. With V trimmed by 1 base and J by 0 bases, 4 bases remained unmatched. This CDR3 contains 17 residues. The CDR3 loop reads CASSLEGQAPNTGELFF. Written as DNA, the CDR3 is TGTGCCAGCAGCTTAGAGGGACAGGCTCCGAACACCGGGGAGCTGTTTTTT. The full variable domain, completed using reference TRBV7-2 and TRBJ2-2, is GAGVSQSPSNKVTEKGKDVELRCDPISGHTALYWYRQSLGQGLEFLIYFQGNSAPDKSGLPSDRFSAERTGGSVSTLTIQRTQQEDSAVYLCASSLEGQAPNTGELFFGEGSRLTVL.

Only a few counts were recorded for this clone. The chain carries TRBV5-1 and TRBJ1-2; D remains ambiguous. The CDR3 sequence is 11 residues long. The V end was cut by 5 bases, the J end by 4 bases, with 6 bases between. Germline lookup yields CDR1 SGHRS and CDR2 YFSETQ. This CDR3 reads CASRGSYGYTF. The DNA of the CDR3 is TGCGCCAGCAGGGGGAGCTATGGCTACACCTTC. Full variable domain (missing parts from reference TRBV5-1 and TRBJ1-2): KAGVTQTPRYLIKTRGQQVTLSCSPISGHRSVSWYQQTPGQGLQFLFEYFSETQRNKGNFPGRFSGRQFSNSRSEMNVSTLELGDSALYLCASRGSYGYTFGSGTRLTVV.

CDR3 in amino acids: CASSLKAGRSSYEQYF. In DNA form, the CDR3 reads TGTGCCAGCAGTTTGAAGGCGGGACGAAGCTCCTACGAGCAGTACTTC. The chain recombines TRBV27 with TRBJ2-7; perhaps TRBD2 as D (6 bases). The CDR3 covers 16 residues. Trimming left V 3 bases short and J 0 bases short, with 15 bases between. CDR1 MNHEY and CDR2 SMNVEV come from the germline V gene (reference sequence).

This clone was recorded once. V and J are TRBV12-2 and TRBJ2-1; the table gives TRBD1 as D, unverified against the DNA. TRBV12-2 is a pseudogene segment. The CDR3 spans 20 residues. The CDR3 sequence: CASRPPIGQGQVAVFGEQFF. The CDR3 DNA is TGTGCAAGTCGACCCCCAATCGGGCAGGGTCAGGTCGCGGTTTTCGGTGAGCAGTTCTTC.

The gene calls are TRBV2 and TRBJ2-7; 10 bases are a match to TRBD2. This CDR3 has 15 residues. Germline CDR1 reads SNHLY; CDR2 reads FYNNEI. Trimming cost V 4 bases and J 4 bases; bases outside gene matches: 7. The CDR3 DNA reads as TGTGCCAGCAGTGGTTCTAGCGGGAGTATGTACGAGCAGTACTTC. It encodes CASSGSSGSMYEQYF.

The rearrangement links TRBV6-1 to TRBJ2-5; D ambiguous. The CDR3 consists of 16 residues. V was clipped by 1 base and J by 2 bases, with 14 bases between them. Germline CDR1 reads MNHNS; CDR2 reads SASEGT. Here the CDR3 DNA reads TGTGCCAGCAGTGAAGGGTATGGTTTGGGTCAAGAGACCCAGTACTTC. It specifies CASSEGYGLGQETQYF.

The chain carries TRBV5-4 and TRBJ1-1, with D unresolved. Between the trimmed V and J ends, which lost 1 base and 4 bases, there was a span of 5 bases. Per germline, CDR1 SGHNT and CDR2 YYREEE (reference sequence). CDR3 length equals 12 residues. This CDR3 is CASSLFGTEAFF. CDR3 in DNA: TGTGCCAGCAGCTTGTTCGGCACTGAAGCTTTCTTT.

This chain connects TRBV2 to TRBJ2-5; D not certain. The CDR3 is 14 residues long. The V end was cut by 2 bases, the J end by 5 bases, with 12 bases between. Germline loops: CDR1 SNHLY, CDR2 FYNNEI. The CDR3 DNA sequence: TGTGCCAGCAGTGAAAGGGATGCTAGGGAGACCCAGTACTTC. This translates into CASSERDARETQYF.

V is TRBV30 and J is TRBJ2-5; 7 bases fit TRBD1. The V gene's germline CDR1 is GTSNPN and CDR2 SVGIG (reference sequence). CDR3 length: 15 amino acids. The J segment lost 4 bases and the V segment lost 0 bases, leaving 8 bases of the junction unmatched. CDR3 nucleotides: TGTGCCTGGAGTGTACTCGGGACAGTCGCAGAGACCCAGTACTTC. This translates into CAWSVLGTVAETQYF.